The source of this T cell receptor beta chain is a study of shared clonotypes between healthy human individuals (dated by TCRdb to the early 2020s). Concerning the study at large: The cohort comprised a couple of women and a few men aged 18 to 49 years. Each donor's leukapheresis produced roughly between roughly 0.85 and 10 billion PBMCs. To estimate repertoire size and how much clonotype sharing occurs between individuals, the study deeply sequenced the blood TCR repertoires of five healthy adults. For each donor, CD4 naive and CD4 memory were each run on three plates, CD8 naive on two plates, and CD8 memory on one plate. To increase sequencing depth and limit assay-specific biases, different laboratories used diverse techniques to prepare libraries and sequence TCR repertoires. Overall study results and their limits: Compared with non-shared clonotypes, the clonotypes found in all four sorted-subset donors had higher generation probabilities. Because the study included only a small number of donors, the genetic and exposure-history diversity represented was limited. About 4.5% of naive CD4, around 4% of naive CD8, about 2.1% of memory CD4, and about 0.4% of memory CD8 clonotypes were shared across a few donors. Only blood was sampled, and tissue TCR repertoires likely differ from those in blood. Naive subsets generally had larger estimated clonotype richness than memory subsets. Based on pairwise subsampling, the degree of clonotype sharing among donors was expected to be affected by sequencing depth. Rarefaction of sorted-subset datasets indicated incomplete sequencing despite the large sequencing depth.

V and J are trimmed by 6 bases and 3 bases, and the gene matches miss 11 bases of the junction. Its CDR3 holds 18 amino acids, cysteine through phenylalanine. The only DNA kept is the CDR3, 54 bases in frame from the first base. The germline V gene (reference sequence) yields LNHDA for CDR1 and SQIVND for CDR2. Using the deep immunoSEQ assay, multiplex PCR amplified TCR CDR3 regions from genomic DNA. For each cell subset, the extracted genomic DNA was distributed evenly across all wells of several immunoSEQ 96-well plates, and each plate served as one replicate. For sorted subsets, roughly 200 ng of genomic DNA, equivalent to some 30,000 T cell genomes, went into each replicate PCR. Purified libraries were quantified with a Qubit 3.0 fluorometer, sized on a Bioanalyzer 2100, and re-quantified with the KAPA Library Quantification kit. A separate single-read 150-cycle Illumina NextSeq 550 flow cell was used to sequence each immunoSEQ 96-well plate. The study's processing was this. Because the immunoSEQ output held only junctional sequences and lacked quality scores, the filtering could not match the filtering applied to full-length reads. Sequences were annotated with PyIR, a Python wrapper for IgBLAST v1.9, using IMGT germline references to assign V/J genes and CDR3. Reads were removed for weak V/J assignments (E-value above 1e-6), missing CDR3, stop codons, out-of-frame junctions, or ambiguous translated residues. V3J clonotypes were defined by identical inferred V gene, J gene, and CDR3 amino acid sequence. Percentage overlap between repertoires was computed as shared unique clonotypes divided by the size of the smaller repertoire. RTK rarefaction, the Chao1 estimator, and Recon v2.1 estimates of unobserved clonotypes were used to assess repertoire richness. Generation probabilities for all TCRbeta clonotypes obtained by the gDNA method from a handful of donors were computed using OLGA. The table was pulled from immuneACCESS by TCRdb, which kept in-frame rearrangements only. Such tables lose some clones; where checked, under half of the loss comes from unresolved V genes, and the rest has no known cause. The DNA was the basis for D and trimming; V, J and clone size are from that table. The sample table contains around 1.5 million clones; only one count was recorded for 95% to 99% of them. Roughly 0.42% of the sample is taken by the ten largest.

Donors were healthy HIV-negative adults with no recently reported acute infections or vaccinations. Every donor was a Caucasian adult living in Nashville, Tennessee, USA. CD4+ T cells were enriched by magnetic negative selection; naive cells were then positively selected on CD45RA, and the negative fraction formed the memory subset. After blood collection by leukapheresis, PBMCs were isolated using Ficoll-Histopaque density gradient centrifugation and then cryopreserved in the vapor phase of liquid nitrogen. Purity and quantity of every magnetically sorted T cell population were checked by analytical flow cytometry. Genomic DNA was isolated from every sorted fraction and measured by UV absorbance on a Nanodrop 2000c. Remarks on this clone: The target of this receptor is not known. Within one base of it there is no much larger clone, and no base qualities were kept.

The TCR was taken from a man aged 30 to 45 in good health. Source material: naive CD4+ T cells sorted from blood. The sample's cell subset or site, from its label and the paper: CD45RA+ positively selected. Rearrangement joined TRBV19 to TRBJ2-2, with 12 bases in between that match TRBD1. CDR3 protein: CASRGLSGTGGHTGELFF. The nucleotide sequence is TGTGCCAGTAGGGGATTATCCGGGACAGGGGGCCACACCGGGGAGCTGTTTTTT. The CDR3 plus the reference TRBV19 and TRBJ2-2 genes for the other parts give the full variable domain: DGGITQSPKYLFRKEGQNVTLSCEQNLNHDAMYWYRQDPGQGLRLIYYSQIVNDFQKGDIAEGYSVSREKKESFPLTVTSAQKNPTAFYLCASRGLSGTGGHTGELFFGEGSRLTVL.